The clone carrying this T cell receptor (beta chain) was found many times. An end of the junction differs from the germline gene, which may be a read error. This same CDR3 is encoded by further DNA sequences in the sample. This record belongs to a study of shared clonotypes between healthy human individuals. The V gene's germline CDR1 is MNHNS and CDR2 SASEGT. The CDR3 has 16 amino acids. Libraries were prepared by immunoSEQ multiplex PCR; TCRdb keeps only in-frame clonotypes and omits some of them. The repertoire holds about 110,000 clones, with less than 80% as singletons. Material for sequencing was memory CD8+ T cells sorted from blood. Subset defined: CD45RO+ cells pooled with CCR7-negative TemRA cells. This sequence joins TRBV6-1 and TRBJ2-7, with D perhaps matching TRBD2 (6 bases). The origin of this receptor is a woman in her thirties in good health. CDR3 sequence: CAISAGLKTSSYEQYF. In DNA, the CDR3 is TGTGCCATCAGTGCGGGACTCAAAACCAGCTCCTACGAGCAGTACTTC.